This T cell receptor (beta chain) derives from a study of blood T cell repertoires in COVID-19. Overall study context: Both acute and convalescent COVID-19 samples were obtained from the United States, Italy and Spain. Sources were T cells, B-cell-depleted T cells, or PBMCs; the material itself was cDNA or gDNA.

In the original analysis: Reference gene primers were amplified, and this amplification served to estimate nucleated cell counts. The method was immunoSEQ multiplex PCR; TCRdb's version includes in-frame clones alone and lacks a portion of them. The V and J calls and clone size come from that table; D and trimming were worked out from the DNA. The sample lists 200,000 to 300,000 clones, roughly 86% occurring once. The clonotype comes from a woman aged 45-65 years with acute or convalescent COVID-19. Sequencing was done on a sample of peripheral blood.

The CDR3 nucleotides read TGTGCCAGCAGTTTAAATGTCCAGGGATACACCTTC. Translated: CASSLNVQGYTF. V gene TRBV28 combines with J gene TRBJ1-2; tentative D call: TRBD1 (5 bases). CDR3 size: 12 residues. V shed 2 bases and J shed 11 bases, with 12 bases lying between them. Germline loops: CDR1 MDHEN, CDR2 SYDVKM.